This entry concerns a single T cell receptor beta chain. Its antigen is unidentified. The data belong to a study of graft-versus-host responses after intestinal transplantation. Study conclusions and caveats: Patients with graft-donor T cell macrochimerism had high graft-versus-host to host-versus-graft clonal ratios in allografts.

J lost 3 bases, V lost 5 bases, and 1 base had no gene match. CDR3 length: 12 residues. The germline V gene has CDR1 SGHVS and CDR2 FNYEAQ. Data came from immunoSEQ multiplex PCR; TCRdb stores just in-frame clones and leaves some out. The sample lists roughly 56,000 clones, around 90% occurring once. V is TRBV7-6 and J is TRBJ2-7, with 7 nucleotides matching TRBD2. The clonotype comes from a human patient who received an intestinal transplant, so some T cells may come from the graft donor. This specimen consisted of PBMCs, obtained 118 days after intestinal transplantation. The CDR3 DNA sequence: TGTGCCAGCAGCCCGGGAGGCTACGAGCAGTACTTC. Translation: CASSPGGYEQYF. Together with reference TRBV7-6 and TRBJ2-7, the CDR3 gives the full variable domain: GAGVSQSPRYKVTKRGQDVALRCDPISGHVSLYWYRQALGQGPEFLTYFNYEAQQDKSGLPNDRFSAERPEGSISTLTIQRTEQRDSAMYRCASSPGGYEQYFGPGTRLTVT.